One sample yielded the 9 T cell receptor beta chains listed below, sequenced in a study of T-cell reconstitution after alpha-beta-depleted transplantation in children. Library preparation (for TCRbeta) was performed with unique molecular identifiers. Via MiXCR, TCRdb re-called the PCR reads, giving one row per CDR3 protein. The data contain around 800,000 distinct CDR3 sequences, about 15% of them seen just once; the ten biggest clones take up approximately 4.5%. Sequenced material: PBMCs, mostly from graft donor cells, taken 360 days after TCRalphabeta/CD19-depleted stem cell transplant. Receptor source: a male patient between 5 and 17 years old who had a stem cell transplant for acute lymphoblastic leukemia, so the T cells may come from the graft donor.

This clonotype was counted a few times. This chain connects TRBV29-1 to TRBJ2-1; 16 nucleotides align to TRBD2. V shed 0 bases and J 0 bases; nucleotides not matched to a gene: 17. The CDR3 contains 23 residues. The V gene's germline CDR1 is SQVTM and CDR2 ANQGSEA. CDR3 nucleotides: TGCAGCGTTGAAGATCAATATAACAGGGGACTAGCGGGAGGGCTGGTCTCCTACAATGAGCAGTTCTTC. Translated, it gives CSVEDQYNRGLAGGLVSYNEQFF.

The chain recombines TRBV19 with TRBJ2-1, with a weak D call TRBD2 (6 bases). V was clipped by 7 bases and J by 14 bases, with 18 bases between them. The V gene's germline CDR1 is LNHDA and CDR2 SQIVND (reference sequence). There are 12 residues in the CDR3. CDR3 loop: CASTDQGREEFF. In DNA form, the CDR3 reads TGTGCCAGTACGGATCAAGGGCGGGAAGAGTTCTTC.

This clonotype was seen at least ten times. The V call is TRBV20-1, the J call TRBJ2-1, with TRBD2 matching over 8 bases. This CDR3 contains 14 residues. V lost 6 bases, J lost 4 bases, and 8 bases stayed unmatched. CDR1 is DFQATT, CDR2 SNEGSKA, per germline (reference sequence). The CDR3 loop reads CSARIAGSYNEQFF. The DNA for the CDR3 is TGCAGTGCCCGGATAGCGGGGTCTTACAATGAGCAGTTCTTC.

The V gene is TRBV12-3 or TRBV12-4, the J gene TRBJ2-5, with 8 bases aligning to TRBD2. J gave up 1 base and V 6 bases, and 7 bases lay outside the gene matches. The CDR3 is 15 amino acids. CDR3 amino acids: CASRPSSGSQETQYF. CDR3 DNA: TGTGCCAGCAGGCCCTCTAGCGGGTCCCAAGAGACCCAGTACTTC.

This clonotype was seen a few times. V gene TRBV4-1 combines with J gene TRBJ1-6; 7 bases are a match to TRBD1. V lost 5 bases and J lost 9; bases outside the gene matches: 10. The CDR3 length is 15 residues. Germline-derived CDR1 and CDR2 are MGHRA and YSYEKL. CDR3 amino acids: CASSYDRTGGSPLHF. The CDR3 nucleotides read TGCGCCAGCAGCTACGATAGGACAGGAGGTTCACCCCTCCACTTT.

This clonotype was found many times. V gene TRBV5-1 combines with J gene TRBJ2-3; 9 positions match TRBD1. The germline V gene has CDR1 SGHRS and CDR2 YFSETQ. CDR3 length equals 15 residues. J lost 3 bases, V lost 0 bases, and 2 bases had no gene match. This chain's CDR3 is CASSLDRGPTDTQYF. The CDR3 DNA sequence: TGCGCCAGCAGCTTGGACAGGGGGCCGACAGATACGCAGTATTTT.

This clonotype has just a few counts. The chain combines TRBV5-1 with TRBJ2-3; 13 bases align to TRBD2. Looked up from germline, CDR1 is SGHRS and CDR2 is YFSETQ. CDR3 length: 16 amino acids. V lost 7 bases and J lost 6; bases outside the gene matches: 11. The CDR3 sequence is CASHERTSGSVDTQYF. CDR3 DNA: TGCGCCAGCCACGAGAGGACTAGCGGGAGTGTTGATACGCAGTATTTT.

V and J are TRBV5-1 and TRBJ1-4, with D possibly matching TRBD1 (6 bases). The V end was cut by 2 bases, the J end by 4 bases, with 15 bases between. Germline CDR1 SGHRS, CDR2 YFSETQ. This CDR3 has 16 amino acids. CDR3 protein: CASSFVSGASNEKLFF. The CDR3 DNA reads as TGCGCCAGCAGCTTCGTCTCGGGGGCAAGTAATGAAAAACTGTTTTTT. Full variable domain (outside the CDR3, taken from reference TRBV5-1 and TRBJ1-4): KAGVTQTPRYLIKTRGQQVTLSCSPISGHRSVSWYQQTPGQGLQFLFEYFSETQRNKGNFPGRFSGRQFSNSRSEMNVSTLELGDSALYLCASSFVSGASNEKLFFGSGTQLSVL.

CDR3 nucleotides: TGTGCCAGCAGCGTAGGAGGGATTAACTTTGATACGCAGTATTTT. Translating it yields CASSVGGINFDTQYF. The J gene is TRBJ2-3, the V gene TRBV9; maybe TRBD2 (5 bases). V lost 0 bases, J lost 6 bases, and 14 bases lay in between. Germline CDR1 and CDR2: SGDLS and YYNGEE. The CDR3 has 15 amino acids.